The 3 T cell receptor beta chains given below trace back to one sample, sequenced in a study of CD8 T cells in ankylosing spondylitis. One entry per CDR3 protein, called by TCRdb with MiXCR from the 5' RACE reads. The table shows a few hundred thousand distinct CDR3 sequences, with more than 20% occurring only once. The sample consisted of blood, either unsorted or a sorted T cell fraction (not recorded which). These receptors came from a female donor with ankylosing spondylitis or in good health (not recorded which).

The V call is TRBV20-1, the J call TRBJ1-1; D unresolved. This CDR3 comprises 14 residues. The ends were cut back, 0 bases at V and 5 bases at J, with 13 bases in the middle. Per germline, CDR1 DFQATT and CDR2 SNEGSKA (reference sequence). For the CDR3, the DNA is TGCAGTGCTAGAGATCCCGGGAGGGTGACTGAAGCTTTCTTT. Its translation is CSARDPGRVTEAFF.

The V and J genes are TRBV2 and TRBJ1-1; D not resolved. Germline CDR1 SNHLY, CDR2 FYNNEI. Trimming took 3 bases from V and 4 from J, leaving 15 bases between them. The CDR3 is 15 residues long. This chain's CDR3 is CASSDKNVFSTEAFF. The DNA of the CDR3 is TGTGCCAGCAGTGATAAGAACGTATTTAGCACTGAAGCTTTCTTT.

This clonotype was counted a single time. The CDR3: CASSEALQGPRALHF. The CDR3 DNA reads as TGTGCCAGCAGTGAAGCATTGCAGGGCCCGAGGGCCCTCCACTTT. The J gene is TRBJ1-6, the V gene TRBV2; maybe TRBD1 (5 bases). Deletions cut 0 bases from V and 14 bases from J, with 17 bases between. The CDR3 extends over 15 amino acids. CDR1 is SNHLY, CDR2 FYNNEI, per germline.